This T cell receptor beta chain was sequenced in a study of CD8 T cell repertoires and HIV-1 epitope variants. Concerning this clone itself: Other DNA sequences in this specimen translate into the identical CDR3.

V was clipped by 2 bases and J by 1 base, with 7 bases between them. Per the germline V gene, CDR1 is SGHDT and CDR2 is YYEEEE. The CDR3 is made up of 13 amino acids. TCRdb's table, derived via immunoSEQ multiplex PCR, lists solely in-frame clones and lacks some. The data show some 87,000 clones, almost 75% seen once. The gene calls are TRBV5-6 and TRBJ2-7, with D uncertain. Sequencing was done on a sample of uncultured baseline CD8+ T cells from peripheral blood mononuclear cells (PBMCs). The clonotype comes from a male donor with HIV. Here the CDR3 reads CASSLGSSYEQYF. CDR3 DNA sequence: TGTGCCAGCAGCTTAGGCAGTTCCTACGAGCAGTACTTC.